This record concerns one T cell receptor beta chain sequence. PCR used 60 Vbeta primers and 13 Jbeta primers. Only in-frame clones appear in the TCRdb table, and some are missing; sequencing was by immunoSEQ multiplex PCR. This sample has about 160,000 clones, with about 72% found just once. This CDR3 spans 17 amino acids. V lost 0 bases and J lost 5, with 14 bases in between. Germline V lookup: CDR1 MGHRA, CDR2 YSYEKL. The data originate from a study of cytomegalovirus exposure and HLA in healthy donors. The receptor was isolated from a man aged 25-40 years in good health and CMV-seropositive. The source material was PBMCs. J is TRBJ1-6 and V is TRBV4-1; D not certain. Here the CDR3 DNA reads TGCGCCAGCAGCCAAGATCAGTCGTCATCTGATAATTCACCCCTCCACTTT. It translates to CASSQDQSSSDNSPLHF.